This TCR beta chain was recovered during a study of radiotherapy plus CTLA-4 blockade in lung cancer. Findings of the study overall: Some TCR clones had been derived from tumors. These clones expanded in peripheral blood after radiotherapy plus ipilimumab.

The method was immunoSEQ multiplex PCR; TCRdb's version includes in-frame clones alone and lacks a portion of them. The sample holds over 100,000 clones, roughly four fifths seen once. This clone has only one observation. Its antigen is unidentified. The CDR3 covers 15 residues. Trimming cost V 2 bases and J 10 bases; bases outside gene matches: 5. CDR1 and CDR2 from the germline V gene are LNHDA and SQIVND (reference sequence). This sequence originates from a human donor with non-small cell lung cancer that progressed on radiotherapy plus ipilimumab. Some clones in this sample may be carry-over from other donors' samples. The chain links TRBV19 to TRBJ1-6, with 10 bases identical to TRBD1. Source: peripheral blood, taken from a patient treated with radiotherapy plus ipilimumab. The CDR3 region is CASSISEGQGSPLHF. Written as DNA, the CDR3 is TGTGCCAGTAGTATAAGTGAGGGACAGGGGTCACCCCTCCACTTT.